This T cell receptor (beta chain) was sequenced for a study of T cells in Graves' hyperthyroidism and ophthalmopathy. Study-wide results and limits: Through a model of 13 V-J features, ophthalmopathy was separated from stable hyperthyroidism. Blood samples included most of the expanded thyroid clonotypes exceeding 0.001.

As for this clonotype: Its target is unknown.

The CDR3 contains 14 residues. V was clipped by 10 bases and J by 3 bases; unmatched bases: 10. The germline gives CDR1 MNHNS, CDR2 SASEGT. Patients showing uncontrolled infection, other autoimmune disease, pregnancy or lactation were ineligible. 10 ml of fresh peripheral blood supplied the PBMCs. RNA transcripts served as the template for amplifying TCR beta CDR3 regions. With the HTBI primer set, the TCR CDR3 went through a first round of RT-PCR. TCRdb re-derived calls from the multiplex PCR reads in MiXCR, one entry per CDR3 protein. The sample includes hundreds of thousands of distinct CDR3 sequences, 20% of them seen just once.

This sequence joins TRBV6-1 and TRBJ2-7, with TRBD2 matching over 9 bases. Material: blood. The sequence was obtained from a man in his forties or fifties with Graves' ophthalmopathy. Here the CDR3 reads CATRVSGGFYEQYF. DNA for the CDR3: TGTGCCACCCGCGTCAGCGGGGGGTTCTACGAGCAGTACTTC.